Listed below are T cell receptor beta chains from one sample, sequenced in a study of patients and donors after allogeneic stem cell transplantation. TCRdb reprocessed the RT-PCR reads with MiXCR, giving one entry per CDR3 protein. The sample has about 960,000 distinct CDR3 sequences, roughly 17% seen once. The sequenced sample was blood, either unsorted or a sorted T cell fraction (not recorded which). These receptors originate from a human donor who was either an allogeneic HSCT recipient or a stem cell or donor lymphocyte infusion donor (not recorded which). It is not recorded whose cells these are; they may come from a transplant donor. CDR3s include the opening cysteine and the closing phenylalanine or tryptophan. D genes are given only for firm matches. Size is omitted from some rows. Given values are once, few, many or a class for expanded clones.

J	size	V	D	CDR3	DNA
TRBJ2-5	few	TRBV5-1	TRBD1	CASSLAPGTALQETQYF	TGCGCCAGCAGCTTGGCCCCCGGGACAGCCCTCCAAGAGACCCAGTACTTC
TRBJ2-7	few	TRBV4-3	TRBD1	CASSQGQGAAYEQYF	TGCGCCAGCAGCCAAGGACAGGGGGCAGCCTACGAGCAGTACTTC
TRBJ1-6	.	TRBV5-1	.	CASSLGGEGTLHF	TGCGCCAGCAGCTTGGGCGGGGAGGGCACCCTCCACTTT
TRBJ2-3	.	TRBV13	.	CASSFMRESRTDTQYF	TGTGCCAGCAGCTTTATGAGGGAGAGCCGCACAGATACGCAGTATTTT
TRBJ2-7	few	TRBV7-9	TRBD2	CASSPPVAGVYEQYF	TGTGCCAGCAGCCCCCCCGTAGCGGGAGTTTACGAGCAGTACTTC
TRBJ2-1	.	TRBV20-1	TRBD2	CSARDLLAGIVAEQFF	TGCAGTGCTAGAGATCTCCTAGCGGGAATAGTGGCTGAGCAGTTCTTC
TRBJ1-1	many	TRBV6-1	TRBD1	CASSRTGGKEAFF	TGTGCCAGCAGTAGGACAGGGGGGAAAGAGGCTTTCTTT
TRBJ1-5	few	TRBV12-3/TRBV12-4	TRBD1	CASRGQRSNQPQHF	TGTGCCAGCAGGGGACAGCGTTCCAATCAGCCCCAGCATTTT
TRBJ2-5	few	TRBV6-1	.	CASRKTARGETQYF	TGTGCCAGCAGAAAAACAGCGAGGGGAGAGACCCAGTACTTC
TRBJ1-1	.	TRBV7-9	.	CASSSRHQGIEAFF	TGTGCCAGCAGCTCGAGGCATCAGGGGATTGAAGCTTTCTTT
TRBJ2-1	few	TRBV12-3/TRBV12-4	.	CASREQGMDEQFF	TGTGCCAGCAGGGAACAGGGCATGGATGAGCAGTTCTTC
TRBJ1-1	.	TRBV7-3	TRBD1	CASSEQGIVDTEAFF	TGTGCCAGCAGCGAACAGGGGATAGTCGACACTGAAGCTTTCTTT
TRBJ1-2	many	TRBV27	TRBD1	CASSIRQGVGYGYTF	TGTGCCAGCAGTATTCGACAGGGTGTCGGCTATGGCTACACCTTC
TRBJ1-1	once	TRBV6-1	TRBD1	CASRGPDRGTEAFF	TGTGCCAGCAGGGGACCGGACAGGGGGACTGAAGCTTTCTTT
TRBJ2-3	.	TRBV20-1	TRBD1	CSARARDRGPDTQYF	TGCAGTGCTAGAGCAAGGGACAGGGGCCCGGATACGCAGTATTTT
TRBJ1-2	few	TRBV20-1	TRBD1	CSAPGTGVSPNYGYTF	TGCAGTGCCCCCGGGACAGGGGTCTCCCCTAACTATGGCTACACCTTC
TRBJ2-2	.	TRBV20-1	.	CSATGGVTGELFF	TGCAGTGCCACCGGAGGCGTCACCGGGGAGCTGTTTTTT
TRBJ2-3	once	TRBV4-1	TRBD1	CASSPDRGLTLKGTDTQYF	TGCGCCAGCAGCCCCGACAGGGGGCTGACTTTGAAGGGCACAGATACGCAGTATTTT
TRBJ2-1	few	TRBV7-3	TRBD2	CASSSPLAGEVDEQFF	TGTGCCAGCAGCTCCCCCCTAGCGGGAGAGGTCGATGAGCAGTTCTTC
TRBJ1-5	.	TRBV24-1	.	CATSDRNSNQPQHF	TGTGCCACCAGTGACAGAAATAGCAATCAGCCCCAGCATTTT
TRBJ2-5	.	TRBV7-2	TRBD2	CASSLLGRSTSGETQYF	TGTGCCAGCAGCCTCCTGGGACGTTCAACTAGCGGAGAGACCCAGTACTTC
TRBJ2-1	.	TRBV6-2/TRBV6-3	TRBD2	CASSYVAGGSHEQFF	TGTGCCAGCAGTTACGTAGCGGGGGGTAGCCATGAGCAGTTCTTC
TRBJ1-2	few	TRBV9	TRBD1	CASSSPGQADYGYTF	TGTGCCAGCAGCTCTCCCGGACAGGCCGACTATGGCTACACCTTC
TRBJ2-1	.	TRBV6-1	TRBD2	CASRLTTGGGFF	TGTGCCAGCAGGCTAACGACTGGCGGGGGTTTCTTC
TRBJ2-1	.	TRBV6-2/TRBV6-3	TRBD2	CASSYFSGGGPYNEQFF	TGTGCCAGCAGTTACTTTAGCGGGGGGGGCCCCTACAATGAGCAGTTCTTC
TRBJ1-4	few	TRBV3-1	.	CASSQGTAVNEKLFF	TGTGCCAGCAGCCAAGGGACAGCGGTAAATGAAAAACTGTTTTTT
TRBJ2-7	many	TRBV7-2	TRBD1	CASSLGGLRTGYEQYF	TGTGCCAGCAGCTTAGGGGGTCTTCGGACAGGCTACGAGCAGTACTTC
TRBJ2-7	.	TRBV20-1	TRBD2	CSGTLAGGKADEQYF	TGCAGTGGCACACTAGCGGGGGGTAAGGCGGACGAGCAGTACTTC
TRBJ2-5	few	TRBV7-2	TRBD2	CASSLTSGGRVETQYF	TGTGCCAGCAGCCTGACGAGCGGCGGGAGGGTGGAGACCCAGTACTTC
TRBJ2-7	.	TRBV30	TRBD1	CAWTTGDDEQYF	TGTGCCTGGACGACAGGGGATGACGAGCAGTACTTC
TRBJ2-2	.	TRBV30	TRBD1	CAWSRGPGTGELFF	TGTGCCTGGAGTAGGGGGCCCGGCACCGGGGAGCTGTTTTTT
TRBJ1-3	few	TRBV7-2	.	CASSSRGLPGNTIYF	TGTGCCAGCAGCTCCCGCGGTCTCCCTGGAAACACCATATATTTT
TRBJ1-3	.	TRBV14	.	CASSQANRFIYF	TGTGCCAGCAGCCAAGCTAACCGGTTCATATATTTT
TRBJ2-1	few	TRBV6-2/TRBV6-3	.	CASSYEIHEQFF	TGTGCCAGCAGTTACGAGATCCATGAGCAGTTCTTC
TRBJ1-2	.	TRBV25-1	.	CASSEFFGVINYGYTF	TGTGCCAGCAGTGAATTTTTTGGGGTGATAAACTATGGCTACACCTTC
TRBJ1-3	.	TRBV10-3	TRBD1	CAISDPGRTGSSGNTIYF	TGTGCCATCAGTGACCCTGGAAGGACAGGGAGCTCTGGAAACACCATATATTTT
TRBJ1-5	.	TRBV30	TRBD1	CAWSVQEGASSHF	TGTGCCTGGAGTGTACAAGAGGGGGCAAGTTCGCATTTT
TRBJ2-1	.	TRBV27	TRBD1	CASSPDRGDNEQFF	TGTGCCAGCAGCCCGGACAGGGGTGACAATGAGCAGTTCTTC
TRBJ2-6	.	TRBV6-5	TRBD1	CASSYGTAYSGANVLTF	TGTGCCAGCAGTTACGGGACAGCCTACTCTGGGGCCAACGTCCTGACTTTC
TRBJ1-3	few	TRBV7-9	.	CASSLLQGPAGNTIYF	TGTGCCAGCAGCTTGCTACAGGGTCCTGCTGGAAACACCATATATTTT
TRBJ2-2	many	TRBV12-3/TRBV12-4	TRBD2	CASSISGRDTGELFF	TGTGCCAGCAGTATCAGCGGGAGAGATACCGGGGAGCTGTTTTTT
TRBJ2-5	.	TRBV15	.	CATSSRAPLGTQYF	TGTGCCACCAGCAGCAGGGCCCCGTTGGGGACCCAGTACTTC
TRBJ2-2	few	TRBV29-1	.	CSAARENTGELFF	TGCAGCGCCGCGAGGGAGAACACCGGGGAGCTGTTTTTT
TRBJ1-2	few	TRBV27	.	CATLAYYGYTF	TGTGCCACCCTTGCATACTATGGCTACACCTTC
TRBJ1-4	.	TRBV6-1	TRBD1	CASSLGGPGETNEKLFF	TGTGCCAGCAGTCTAGGGGGCCCCGGGGAAACTAATGAAAAACTGTTTTTT
TRBJ1-1	few	TRBV30	TRBD1	CAWSGFGTEGTEAFF	TGTGCCTGGAGTGGCTTTGGGACAGAGGGGACTGAAGCTTTCTTT
TRBJ1-2	.	TRBV7-9	.	CASTPMTSNYGYTF	TGTGCCAGCACTCCCATGACATCGAACTATGGCTACACCTTC
TRBJ2-1	.	TRBV11-3	.	CASSLDLTASYNEQFF	TGTGCCAGCAGCTTAGATCTAACGGCGTCCTACAATGAGCAGTTCTTC
TRBJ2-5	few	TRBV7-2	.	CASSVPGLTKRGPQYF	TGTGCCAGCAGCGTACCGGGACTGACCAAACGAGGGCCCCAGTACTTC
TRBJ2-7	few	TRBV24-1	.	CATSDRDLQRRQYF	TGTGCCACCAGTGATCGGGACCTCCAACGAAGGCAGTACTTC